The rows below give T cell receptor beta chains drawn from one sample of a study of beta chain features in type 1 diabetes. Clones were sequenced by immunoSEQ multiplex PCR, and TCRdb holds only the in-frame ones, with some missing. The sample lists around 500,000 clones; more than 9.5% were seen once. Sequenced input: naive CD4+ T cells from blood. Receptors were obtained from a woman between 18 and 30 years old in good health. Both conserved end residues are part of each CDR3. A D gene is named only where the DNA matches it firmly. Expanded clones are given a class, and other clones once, few, many or no size at all.

TGTGCCAGCAGTCTAGCCGCTGAGCAGTTCTTC	CASSLAAEQFF	TRBJ2-1	.	TRBV2	.
TGTGCCAGCAGGTCTAGCGGGGGAGATTACAATGAGCAGTTCTTC	CASRSSGGDYNEQFF	TRBJ2-1	once	TRBV9	TRBD2
TGCGCCAGCAGCCAAGATGGGACAGCCTATGGCTACACCTTC	CASSQDGTAYGYTF	TRBJ1-2	few	TRBV4-1	TRBD1
TGCGCCAGCAGCCAAGTCCCGAATGGACAGGACCAGTATTTT	CASSQVPNGQDQYF	TRBJ2-3	few	TRBV4-3	TRBD1
TGTGCCATCAGCAGGACAGGGAACGATCAGCCCCAGCATTTT	CAISRTGNDQPQHF	TRBJ1-5	few	TRBV10-3	TRBD1
TGCGCCAGCAGGCAAGAGGGGCGCGGGGAGACCCAGTACTTC	CASRQEGRGETQYF	TRBJ2-5	few	TRBV23-1	.
TGCGCCAGCAGCCCCGAGGGGGGAAGCACAGATACGCAGTATTTT	CASSPEGGSTDTQYF	TRBJ2-3	few	TRBV4-1	.
TGTGCCAGCAGTTTTATGGGTATCCCCGAGCAGTACTTC	CASSFMGIPEQYF	TRBJ2-7	.	TRBV7-9	.
TGCGCCAGCAGCCAAGGGTCCCGGGGCGGACAGCCCCAGCATTTT	CASSQGSRGGQPQHF	TRBJ1-5	.	TRBV4-3	.
TGCGCCAGCAGCCAAGATGTGGGAGACAGATACGAGCAGTACTTC	CASSQDVGDRYEQYF	TRBJ2-7	few	TRBV4-1	.
TGTGCCAGCAGCCCCACTGAAGAGACCCAGTACTTC	CASSPTEETQYF	TRBJ2-5	.	TRBV11-1	.
TGTGCCAGCAGCCCCAGGACAGGGAACACTGAAGCTTTCTTT	CASSPRTGNTEAFF	TRBJ1-1	.	TRBV11-3	TRBD1
TGCAGCGCAGCGGACGCCGAGCAGTACTTC	CSAADAEQYF	TRBJ2-7	few	TRBV29-1	.
TGCGCCAGCAGCCAAGGTGAGGGACTAACTTACAATGAGCAGTTCTTC	CASSQGEGLTYNEQFF	TRBJ2-1	.	TRBV4-1	TRBD2
TGTGCCAGCAGCTTCTGGGGACTAAACACAGATACGCAGTATTTT	CASSFWGLNTDTQYF	TRBJ2-3	.	TRBV7-2	TRBD2
TGCGCCAGCAGCCAAACTACTAGCGGGGCTACTCGGACCCAGTACTTC	CASSQTTSGATRTQYF	TRBJ2-5	few	TRBV4-1	TRBD2